The rows below give T cell receptor beta chains drawn from one sample of a study of human T cells and chemical hapten exposure. TCRdb analysed the RACE reads with MiXCR anew, one entry per CDR3 protein. The sample yields 370,000 or so distinct CDR3 sequences, 4% to 5.5% seen once. Material: whole blood, obtained in connection with sensitization to the hapten diphenylcyclopropenone (DPC). The receptors derive from a woman aged 45-59 years with alopecia areata. Some clones in this sample may be carry-over from other donors' samples. Each CDR3 is given with its conserved first and last residue. D genes are given only for firm matches. Rows give clone size only sometimes, using once, few, many, or a class for an expanded clone.

V gene: TRBV29-1
clone size: few
J gene: TRBJ2-3
D gene: TRBD1
CDR3 DNA: TGCAGCGGGGACAGGGGGGGAGATACGCAGTATTTT
CDR3 protein: CSGDRGGDTQYF

V gene: TRBV12-3/TRBV12-4
clone size: NA
J gene: TRBJ2-6
D gene: TRBD1
CDR3 DNA: TGTGCCAGCAGCCCCAGGACAGGGGCGAACTCTGGGGCCAACGTCCTGACTTTC
CDR3 protein: CASSPRTGANSGANVLTF

V gene: TRBV14
clone size: many
J gene: TRBJ1-2
D gene: TRBD1
CDR3 DNA: TGTGCCAGCAGCCGATTAAGAGCAGGGGGGGACTATGGCTACACCTTC
CDR3 protein: CASSRLRAGGDYGYTF

V gene: TRBV20-1
clone size: few
J gene: TRBJ1-1
D gene: NA
CDR3 DNA: TGCAGTGCTAGAGGGGGAGGGCGGGACACTGAAGCTTTCTTT
CDR3 protein: CSARGGGRDTEAFF

V gene: TRBV6-2/TRBV6-3
clone size: few
J gene: TRBJ2-7
D gene: TRBD2
CDR3 DNA: TGTGCCAGCATCTTTCGGACTAGCGGTTCCTACGAGCAGTACTTC
CDR3 protein: CASIFRTSGSYEQYF

V gene: TRBV7-2
clone size: many
J gene: TRBJ2-7
D gene: TRBD2
CDR3 DNA: TGTGCCAGCAGCAAGCGGACTAGCGGGGTGAGCTCCTACGAGCAGTACTTC
CDR3 protein: CASSKRTSGVSSYEQYF

V gene: TRBV7-8
clone size: many
J gene: TRBJ1-5
D gene: NA
CDR3 DNA: TGTGCCAGCAGCCCCCCCATAGTGGGCAATCAGCCCCAGCATTTT
CDR3 protein: CASSPPIVGNQPQHF

V gene: TRBV27
clone size: NA
J gene: TRBJ1-5
D gene: NA
CDR3 DNA: TGTGCCAGCAGTTTAAAAGGCGAGGGGCAGCCCCAGCATTTT
CDR3 protein: CASSLKGEGQPQHF

V gene: TRBV29-1
clone size: many
J gene: TRBJ1-1
D gene: NA
CDR3 DNA: TGCAGCGTTGAAGATTTGGGGAGTCGGGGGAACACTGAAGCTTTCTTT
CDR3 protein: CSVEDLGSRGNTEAFF

V gene: TRBV5-4
clone size: NA
J gene: TRBJ2-1
D gene: TRBD2
CDR3 DNA: TGTGCCAGCAGCTTGGCCGGACTAGCGGGAGATGAGCAGTTCTTC
CDR3 protein: CASSLAGLAGDEQFF

V gene: TRBV4-2
clone size: many
J gene: TRBJ1-6
D gene: TRBD1
CDR3 DNA: TGTGCCAGCAGCCGAATGACAGGGTCAGATTCACCCCTCCACTTT
CDR3 protein: CASSRMTGSDSPLHF

V gene: TRBV28
clone size: many
J gene: TRBJ2-3
D gene: NA
CDR3 DNA: TGTGCCAGCAATCCGCTGGGGGTAATAGATACGCAGTATTTT
CDR3 protein: CASNPLGVIDTQYF

V gene: TRBV5-1
clone size: NA
J gene: TRBJ1-4
D gene: NA
CDR3 DNA: TGCGCCAGCAGCTCGTTCGGGGGTCCTTCAACTAATGAAAAACTGTTTTTT
CDR3 protein: CASSSFGGPSTNEKLFF

V gene: TRBV5-1
clone size: many
J gene: TRBJ2-3
D gene: TRBD2
CDR3 DNA: TGCGCCAGCAGCCCTGGACTAGCGGGGGCCGGTAGCACAGATACGCAGTATTTT
CDR3 protein: CASSPGLAGAGSTDTQYF

V gene: TRBV18
clone size: many
J gene: TRBJ1-5
D gene: NA
CDR3 DNA: TGTGCCAGCTCACCCAGGGACGACAATCAGCCCCAGCATTTT
CDR3 protein: CASSPRDDNQPQHF

V gene: TRBV5-4
clone size: few
J gene: TRBJ1-2
D gene: NA
CDR3 DNA: TGTGCCAGCAGCGCACGAATGAAGTCGTCTGGCTACACCTTC
CDR3 protein: CASSARMKSSGYTF

V gene: TRBV7-2
clone size: few
J gene: TRBJ1-4
D gene: NA
CDR3 DNA: TGTGCCAGCAGCTCGCCGGGGACCCTTCGGGATGAAAAACTGTTTTTT
CDR3 protein: CASSSPGTLRDEKLFF

V gene: TRBV2
clone size: many
J gene: TRBJ2-1
D gene: NA
CDR3 DNA: TGTGCCAGCAGTGACGCGAGGGGCAGCTCCTACAATGAGCAGTTCTTC
CDR3 protein: CASSDARGSSYNEQFF

V gene: TRBV14
clone size: many
J gene: TRBJ1-6
D gene: NA
CDR3 DNA: TGTGCCAGCAGCCAAGACAGGGATTCCTATAATTCACCCCTCCACTTT
CDR3 protein: CASSQDRDSYNSPLHF

V gene: TRBV20-1
clone size: few
J gene: TRBJ1-2
D gene: NA
CDR3 DNA: TGCAGTGCTAGAATGCGGTCTAACTATGGCTACACCTTC
CDR3 protein: CSARMRSNYGYTF

V gene: TRBV7-8
clone size: many
J gene: TRBJ1-2
D gene: TRBD1
CDR3 DNA: TGTGCCAGCAGCTTAGGTCTACAGGGGCCACGTGGCTACACCTTC
CDR3 protein: CASSLGLQGPRGYTF

V gene: TRBV9
clone size: many
J gene: TRBJ2-7
D gene: NA
CDR3 DNA: TGTGCCAGCAGCGTAGGGCCGGGGCCACTCTACGAGCAGTACTTC
CDR3 protein: CASSVGPGPLYEQYF

V gene: TRBV28
clone size: few
J gene: TRBJ2-7
D gene: NA
CDR3 DNA: TGTGCCAGCAGTTCTGGGTCGGGAAGCTCCTACGAGCAGTACTTC
CDR3 protein: CASSSGSGSSYEQYF

V gene: TRBV7-2
clone size: many
J gene: TRBJ2-4
D gene: NA
CDR3 DNA: TGTGCCAGCAGCTTACCAGGGAGTAAAAACATTCAGTACTTC
CDR3 protein: CASSLPGSKNIQYF

V gene: TRBV27
clone size: few
J gene: TRBJ1-5
D gene: TRBD1
CDR3 DNA: TGTGCCAGCGGTAACAGGGGCACAAATCAGCCCCAGCATTTT
CDR3 protein: CASGNRGTNQPQHF

V gene: TRBV6-2/TRBV6-3
clone size: NA
J gene: TRBJ2-1
D gene: TRBD2
CDR3 DNA: TGTGCCAGCAGTTACCTACTGACTAGCGGGAGAATGAATGAGCAGTTCTTC
CDR3 protein: CASSYLLTSGRMNEQFF

V gene: TRBV30
clone size: many
J gene: TRBJ1-5
D gene: NA
CDR3 DNA: TGTGCCTACACAGGGCCGGGCAATCAGCCCCAGCATTTT
CDR3 protein: CAYTGPGNQPQHF

V gene: TRBV5-1
clone size: many
J gene: TRBJ1-1
D gene: TRBD1
CDR3 DNA: TGCGCCAGCAGCTTGGCTGGGACAGGGGAGAACACTGAAGCTTTCTTT
CDR3 protein: CASSLAGTGENTEAFF

V gene: TRBV30
clone size: many
J gene: TRBJ1-1
D gene: NA
CDR3 DNA: TGTGCCTGGAGTACACAGGGGAACACTGAAGCTTTCTTT
CDR3 protein: CAWSTQGNTEAFF

V gene: TRBV28
clone size: few
J gene: TRBJ2-4
D gene: TRBD1
CDR3 DNA: TGTGCCAGCAGCTATCGTACGACAGGGGGGGACATTCAGTACTTC
CDR3 protein: CASSYRTTGGDIQYF

V gene: TRBV3-1
clone size: once
J gene: TRBJ1-5
D gene: NA
CDR3 DNA: TGTGCCAGCAGCCAAGAGGGGGGTGGGCGCAATCAGCCCCAGCATTTT
CDR3 protein: CASSQEGGGRNQPQHF

V gene: TRBV7-9
clone size: NA
J gene: TRBJ1-1
D gene: NA
CDR3 DNA: TGTGCCAGCAGCTTTGAACAGCAGAACACTGAAGCTTTCTTT
CDR3 protein: CASSFEQQNTEAFF

V gene: TRBV28
clone size: many
J gene: TRBJ1-4
D gene: NA
CDR3 DNA: TGTGCCAGCAGCCTCCGGGGGGAGTTAACTAATGAAAAACTGTTTTTT
CDR3 protein: CASSLRGELTNEKLFF

V gene: TRBV10-3
clone size: many
J gene: TRBJ2-7
D gene: NA
CDR3 DNA: TGTGCCATCAGTCTCAATGAGGGTTCCTACGAGCAGTACTTC
CDR3 protein: CAISLNEGSYEQYF

V gene: TRBV2
clone size: few
J gene: TRBJ1-2
D gene: TRBD1
CDR3 DNA: TGTGCCAGCAGGGAATTGGACAGGGGGTATGGCTACACCTTC
CDR3 protein: CASRELDRGYGYTF

V gene: TRBV6-2/TRBV6-3
clone size: few
J gene: TRBJ2-6
D gene: NA
CDR3 DNA: TGTGCCAGCACTACCCCGGGCAGGGGCTGGCCCTCTCTCGTGTCCAACGTCCTGACTTTC
CDR3 protein: CASTTPGRGWPSLVSNVLTF

V gene: TRBV6-5
clone size: many
J gene: TRBJ1-1
D gene: NA
CDR3 DNA: TGTGCCAGCAGTTTCACGAACACTGAAGCTTTCTTT
CDR3 protein: CASSFTNTEAFF

V gene: TRBV10-3
clone size: NA
J gene: TRBJ1-2
D gene: TRBD1
CDR3 DNA: TGTGCCATCAGTTATCCGGGACAGGGGTGGGCGGATGGCTACACCTTC
CDR3 protein: CAISYPGQGWADGYTF

V gene: TRBV3-1
clone size: NA
J gene: TRBJ2-5
D gene: NA
CDR3 DNA: TGTGCCAGCAGCCAAGTTGAGACCCAGTACTTC
CDR3 protein: CASSQVETQYF

V gene: TRBV6-5
clone size: few
J gene: TRBJ2-3
D gene: NA
CDR3 DNA: TGTGCCAGCACTGGCACCGGGGTTGATACGCAGTATTTT
CDR3 protein: CASTGTGVDTQYF

V gene: TRBV11-2
clone size: NA
J gene: TRBJ1-4
D gene: NA
CDR3 DNA: TGTGCCAGCAGCTTAGATCGAGGGGCTTATGAAAAACTGTTTTTT
CDR3 protein: CASSLDRGAYEKLFF

V gene: TRBV18
clone size: few
J gene: TRBJ2-5
D gene: NA
CDR3 DNA: TGTGCCAGCTCACCACCGGACGACTTGGAGACCCAGTACTTC
CDR3 protein: CASSPPDDLETQYF

V gene: TRBV6-2/TRBV6-3
clone size: many
J gene: TRBJ2-7
D gene: NA
CDR3 DNA: TGTGCCAGCAGTTTTCGCCAGATCTACGAGCAGTACTTC
CDR3 protein: CASSFRQIYEQYF

V gene: TRBV11-2
clone size: NA
J gene: TRBJ2-1
D gene: NA
CDR3 DNA: TGTGCCAGCAGCTTCGAGCTAGTCCCCTACAAAGAGCAGTTCTTC
CDR3 protein: CASSFELVPYKEQFF

V gene: TRBV7-6
clone size: many
J gene: TRBJ2-7
D gene: NA
CDR3 DNA: TGTGCCAGCAGCTCGCTCCCCACAGGGAGGGGCGACGAGCAGTACTTC
CDR3 protein: CASSSLPTGRGDEQYF

V gene: TRBV6-6
clone size: few
J gene: TRBJ1-1
D gene: NA
CDR3 DNA: TGTGCCAGCAGTTACTCGAGTCTCTCAACAGTTGAAGCTTTCTTT
CDR3 protein: CASSYSSLSTVEAFF

V gene: TRBV12-5
clone size: many
J gene: TRBJ1-1
D gene: TRBD1
CDR3 DNA: TGTGCTAGTGACCCCCTTACAGGGGGCGTTGAAGCTTTCTTT
CDR3 protein: CASDPLTGGVEAFF

V gene: TRBV24-1
clone size: many
J gene: TRBJ2-1
D gene: TRBD2
CDR3 DNA: TGTGCCACCAGTGATTCTAGCGGGGCCAGCTCCTACAATGAGCAGTTCTTC
CDR3 protein: CATSDSSGASSYNEQFF

V gene: TRBV6-6
clone size: NA
J gene: TRBJ1-5
D gene: NA
CDR3 DNA: TGTGCCAGCAGTCCCAAGGGCCTTAGCAATCAGCCCCAGCATTTT
CDR3 protein: CASSPKGLSNQPQHF

V gene: TRBV7-2
clone size: many
J gene: TRBJ2-3
D gene: NA
CDR3 DNA: TGTGCCAGCAGCTTAAGGAGGGGGGGAGCAGATACGCAGTATTTT
CDR3 protein: CASSLRRGGADTQYF

V gene: TRBV7-2
clone size: many
J gene: TRBJ2-1
D gene: NA
CDR3 DNA: TGTGCCAGCAGCCCCAATGAGCAGTTCTTC
CDR3 protein: CASSPNEQFF

V gene: TRBV28
clone size: many
J gene: TRBJ2-7
D gene: TRBD1
CDR3 DNA: TGTGCCAGCAGTTCGACAGGGGGCATGGACGAGCAGTACTTC
CDR3 protein: CASSSTGGMDEQYF

V gene: TRBV6-2/TRBV6-3
clone size: many
J gene: TRBJ2-3
D gene: TRBD2
CDR3 DNA: TGTGCCAGCAGTGTTCCTACAGCCTCCCCGGGACTAGGTACGCAGTATTTT
CDR3 protein: CASSVPTASPGLGTQYF

V gene: TRBV11-3
clone size: many
J gene: TRBJ2-1
D gene: NA
CDR3 DNA: TGTGCCAGCAGCTTAGATTCCAGGGTGGTACCGAACAATGAGCAGTTCTTC
CDR3 protein: CASSLDSRVVPNNEQFF

V gene: TRBV5-8
clone size: few
J gene: TRBJ2-2
D gene: TRBD2
CDR3 DNA: TGTGCCAGCAGTCCAGGACTAGCGGAGACCACCGGGGAGCTGTTTTTT
CDR3 protein: CASSPGLAETTGELFF

V gene: TRBV7-3
clone size: few
J gene: TRBJ2-3
D gene: TRBD2
CDR3 DNA: TGTGCCAGCTCCGGGGGGAGTGGCCGGGTCGATACGCAGTATTTT
CDR3 protein: CASSGGSGRVDTQYF

V gene: TRBV7-9
clone size: NA
J gene: TRBJ2-7
D gene: TRBD2
CDR3 DNA: TGTGCCAGCAGCTCAACCGGACTAGCGGGGGCCCACGAGCAGTACTTC
CDR3 protein: CASSSTGLAGAHEQYF